What follows is one TCR beta chain and its context. The CDR3 is made up of 15 amino acids. Germline V CDR1 and CDR2: MGHDK, SYGVNS. The germline V and J ends were trimmed by 3 bases and 2 bases, with 13 bases remaining between them. The data are from a study of blood T cell repertoires in COVID-19. On the study more broadly: From the United States, Italy and Spain came samples of acute and convalescent COVID-19.

In the study's own analysis: Researchers report that nucleated cell counts were estimated from reference gene primer amplification. Using immunoSEQ multiplex PCR, the repertoire was profiled, and TCRdb retains in-frame clones only, with some absent. The D gene and trimming were derived from the DNA, and the V and J assignments and clone size from that table. The table shows about 47,000 clones, with 88% occurring only once. V is TRBV25-1 and J is TRBJ2-5, with a possible D match to TRBD2 (7 bases). This sequence originates from a man aged 45-65 years with active COVID-19. The sequencing input was peripheral blood. As DNA, the CDR3 is TGTGCCAGCAGTGACGCAGGGAGGGGGCAAGAGACCCAGTACTTC. This codes for CASSDAGRGQETQYF.